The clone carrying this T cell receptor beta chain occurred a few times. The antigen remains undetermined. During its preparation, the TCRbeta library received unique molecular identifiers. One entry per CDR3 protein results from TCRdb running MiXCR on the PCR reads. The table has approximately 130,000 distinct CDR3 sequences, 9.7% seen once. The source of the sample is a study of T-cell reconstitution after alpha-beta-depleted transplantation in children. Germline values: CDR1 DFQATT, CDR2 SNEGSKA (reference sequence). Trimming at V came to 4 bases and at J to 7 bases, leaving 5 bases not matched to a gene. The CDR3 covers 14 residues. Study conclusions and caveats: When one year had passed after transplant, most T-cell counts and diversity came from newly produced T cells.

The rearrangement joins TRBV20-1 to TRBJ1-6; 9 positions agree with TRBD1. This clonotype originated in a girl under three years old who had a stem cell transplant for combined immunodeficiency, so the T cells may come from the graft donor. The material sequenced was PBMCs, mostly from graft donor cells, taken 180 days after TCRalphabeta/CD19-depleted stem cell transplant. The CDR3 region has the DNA TGCAGTGCTACCAGGACAGGGGAAAATTCACCCCTCCACTTT. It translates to CSATRTGENSPLHF.